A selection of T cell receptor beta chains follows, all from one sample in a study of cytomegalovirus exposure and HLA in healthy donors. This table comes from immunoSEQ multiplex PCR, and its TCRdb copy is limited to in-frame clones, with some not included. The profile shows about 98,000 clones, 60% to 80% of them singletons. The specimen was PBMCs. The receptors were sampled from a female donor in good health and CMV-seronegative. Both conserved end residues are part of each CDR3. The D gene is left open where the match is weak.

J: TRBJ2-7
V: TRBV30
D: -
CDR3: CAWSLRGKTYEQYF

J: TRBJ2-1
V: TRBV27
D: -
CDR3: CASSPLPPGDNEQFF

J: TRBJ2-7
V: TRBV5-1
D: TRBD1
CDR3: CASSPSFPGQTYEQYF

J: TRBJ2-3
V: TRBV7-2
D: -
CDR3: CASSLERVYPTQYF

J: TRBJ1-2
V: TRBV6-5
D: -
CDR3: CASSYSWQGYGYTF

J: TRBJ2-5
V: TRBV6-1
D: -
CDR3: CASSAGLGWELETQYF

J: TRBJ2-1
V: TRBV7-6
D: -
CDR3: CASSSRGGGNEQFF

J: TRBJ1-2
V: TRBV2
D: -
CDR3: CARAIRQARGVYGYTF

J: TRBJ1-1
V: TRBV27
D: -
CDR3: CASSLYSPELTEAFF

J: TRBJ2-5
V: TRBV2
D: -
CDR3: CASTQPRGGGETQYF

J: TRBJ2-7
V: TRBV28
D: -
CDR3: CASSLQGPTYEQYF

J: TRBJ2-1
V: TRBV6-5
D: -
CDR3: CASRSLGLTYNEQFF

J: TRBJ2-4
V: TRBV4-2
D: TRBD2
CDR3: CASRGLAGDEEAKNIQYF

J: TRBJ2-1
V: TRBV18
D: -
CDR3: CASSPAGVTYNEQFF

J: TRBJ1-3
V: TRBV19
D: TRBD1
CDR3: CASSIVQGAGNTIYF

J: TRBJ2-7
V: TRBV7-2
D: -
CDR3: CASSLYVRGGYEQYF

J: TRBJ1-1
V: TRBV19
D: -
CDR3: CASSIGGTLRNTEAFF

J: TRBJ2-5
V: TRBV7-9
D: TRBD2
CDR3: CASSPYFIAGSQETQYF

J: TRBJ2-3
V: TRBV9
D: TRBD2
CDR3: CASSANLAGESDTQYF

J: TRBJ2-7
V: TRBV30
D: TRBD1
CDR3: CAWSIGQGDYEQYF

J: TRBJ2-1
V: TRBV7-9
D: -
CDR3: CASSPTEKKMDEQFF

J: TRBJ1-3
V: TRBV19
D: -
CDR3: CASSPPRGVGNTIYF

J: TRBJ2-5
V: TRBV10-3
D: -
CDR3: CAINDNTQETQYF

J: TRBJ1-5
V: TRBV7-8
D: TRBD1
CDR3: CATSQGEHQPQHF

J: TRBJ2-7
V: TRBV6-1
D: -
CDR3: CASTVRRNEQYF

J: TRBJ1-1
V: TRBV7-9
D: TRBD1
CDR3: CASSRRGQGSSVNTEAFF

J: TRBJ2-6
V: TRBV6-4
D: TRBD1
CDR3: CASSDSAGTGSGANVLTF

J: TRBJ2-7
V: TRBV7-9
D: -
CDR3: CASSPRQGTYEQYF

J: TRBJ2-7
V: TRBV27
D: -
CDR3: CATRFTGGTYEQYF

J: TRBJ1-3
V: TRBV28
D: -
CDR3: CASSSLHFDPESGNTIYF

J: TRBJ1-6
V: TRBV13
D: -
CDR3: CASSSPRARYNSPLHF

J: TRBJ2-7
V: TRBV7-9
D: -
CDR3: CASSLVGVYEQYF

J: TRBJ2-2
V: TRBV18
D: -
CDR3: CASSPPGSWSSGELFF

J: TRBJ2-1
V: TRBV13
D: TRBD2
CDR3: CASSLGFLGEGNEQFF

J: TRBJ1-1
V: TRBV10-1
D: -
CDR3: CASSESGQSTEAFF

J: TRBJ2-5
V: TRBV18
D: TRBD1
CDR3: CASSPLTGKYQETQYF

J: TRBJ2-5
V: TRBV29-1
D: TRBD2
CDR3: CSVLLAGRQETQYF

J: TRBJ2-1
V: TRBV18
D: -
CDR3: CASSREGISYNEQFF

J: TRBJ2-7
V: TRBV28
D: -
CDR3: CASSDPQGFPYEQYF

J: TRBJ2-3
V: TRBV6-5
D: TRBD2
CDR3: CASLAGGNTDTQYF

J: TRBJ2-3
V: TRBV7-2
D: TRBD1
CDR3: CASSSGQGSTDTQYF

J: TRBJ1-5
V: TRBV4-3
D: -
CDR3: CASSQGHSNQPQHF

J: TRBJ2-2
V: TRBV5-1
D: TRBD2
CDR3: CASGTSGNTGELFF

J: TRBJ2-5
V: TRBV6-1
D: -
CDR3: CASSDFEETQYF

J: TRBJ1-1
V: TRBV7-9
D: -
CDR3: CASSSTLQGLNTEAFF

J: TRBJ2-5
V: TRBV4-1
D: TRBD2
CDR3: CASSEAGREETQYF

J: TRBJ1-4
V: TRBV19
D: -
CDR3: CASEGSTNEKLFF

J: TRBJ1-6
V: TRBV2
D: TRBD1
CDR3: CASTGTENSPLHF